This TCR beta chain appears in the sequencing data of a study of human T cells and chemical hapten exposure. The sample's time point: patch test 3, about 24 weeks after DPC sensitization. Treatment here: therapeutic diphenylcyclopropenone sensitization with weekly scalp DPC. TCRdb called the RACE reads again in MiXCR, with one record for every CDR3 protein. This sample yields 120,000 or so distinct CDR3 sequences, of which 11% are seen a single time; around 2.4% belongs to the top ten. The germline V gene has CDR1 SGDLS and CDR2 YYNGEE. The junction had 9 bases not matched to a gene; V was cut back by 1 base and J by 6 bases. The CDR3 loop spans 15 amino acids. This clonotype has at least ten counts.

The sequence derives from a woman aged 50 to 60 with alopecia areata. Some clones in this sample may be carry-over from other donors' samples. The sequencing used whole blood, collected in connection with sensitization to the hapten diphenylcyclopropenone (DPC). The chain recombines TRBV9 with TRBJ2-7; 8 nucleotides match TRBD2. CDR3 in amino acids: CASSVRGGGPVEQYF. The CDR3 DNA reads as TGTGCCAGCAGCGTACGGGGGGGAGGGCCGGTCGAGCAGTACTTC.